The subject of this entry is one TCR beta chain. This clonotype has just a few counts. The specificity of this receptor is unknown. One base away there is no much larger clone; base qualities are not given. This entry comes from a study of blood T cells in healthy people across ages (dated by TCRdb to 2014 to 2015). In the study overall: Template switching captured roughly one uniquely barcoded TCR beta cDNA molecule per two T cells in model experiments. The study measured age-related changes in TCR beta repertoire diversity using deep sequencing normalized with unique cDNA molecular identifiers. Four age groups were formed from the donors: young (average 16 years), middle-aged (approximately 39), aged (approximately 60) and long-lived (around 80). Donors of different ages were randomly distributed across sequencing lanes to avoid experimental bias. Using the same blood draw, the study looked at two additional independent replicas of 1 million unique cDNA reads for two donors, one aged 18 to 30 and the other aged 80 or older. Paper-wide results and their limitations: As age increased, observed TCR beta diversity per million T cells dropped in a roughly linear way, and a significant reduction was already evident by age 40. Compared with the aged group, the long-lived group had more naive CD4+ T cells, fewer expanded clones and increased TCR diversity, suggesting age selection. Because profiling used bulk unsorted PBMCs, naive and antigen-experienced compartments could not be compared conclusively. A strong correlation was found between observed TCR beta diversity and the percentage of naive T cells measured by flow cytometry. Because the CMV infection status of the donors was unknown, age-related changes in expanded clonotypes may potentially have been confounded. Estimates of total diversity from one million sequenced T cells were regarded as lower bounds and underestimates.

Donors were roughly 40 systemically healthy Caucasian individuals from Russia aged about 6 to 100 years. Around 10 milliliters of peripheral blood were collected from each donor into EDTA-treated Vacutainer tubes. Ficoll-Paque density-gradient centrifugation was used to isolate PBMCs, with at least 6.5 million per sample. Trizol reagent was used to extract total RNA from PBMCs, with at least 5.5 micrograms per sample. For every donor, flow cytometry on a PBMC aliquot measured the percentage of naive CD45RAhigh/CD27high T cells. V loses 4 bases, J loses 8 bases, and the germline ends lie 9 bases apart. The CDR3 covers 12 residues, taking in both the cysteine and the phenylalanine. Left in the record is the CDR3 DNA by itself, 36 bases read in frame from the first base. Based on the germline V gene (reference sequence), the CDR1 and CDR2 sequences are PRHDT and FYEKMQ. Library prep was done by 5' RACE. The sample was run on an Illumina HiSeq 2500. The second PCR ran for roughly 7 to 11 cycles and used a J-beta primer mix along with a sample-barcoded 5' primer. A unique molecular identifier was introduced onto each TCR beta cDNA molecule by a template-switch 5' adaptor carrying 12 random nucleotides. At least 3 million CDR3-containing paired-end reads were obtained from each sample. The Mint cDNA synthesis kit, primed by a TRBC-specific oligonucleotide, was used to synthesize first-strand cDNA from all RNA. Following uracil-DNA glycosylase treatment, a first 18-cycle PCR with universal primers M1SS and BC2_uni_R was performed on all cDNA. As for how the authors treated the data: Normalization of each sample was performed by random selection of 1 million high-quality reads, each carrying a distinct molecular identifier. Reads with shared molecular identifiers were discarded instead of being binned into consensus sequences. MiTCR, set to a Q25 quality threshold and the strictest error-elimination algorithm, was used for CDR3 identification, clonotype clustering and error correction. A nonparametric unseen species model using Euler transformation provided a lower-bound estimate of total TCR beta diversity. TCRdb reprocessing: public reads trimmed at Q25 with fastp, clones called with MiXCR, in-frame beta chains kept. Under each unique CDR3 protein, matching rows form one entry showing the most common genes and DNA. It is TCRdb's table, rather than the study itself, that gives the V and J calls and clone size. A total of about 1.1 million distinct CDR3 sequences appear in this sample, 35% to 40% of them only once. The biggest ten clones account for approximately 14% of the sample.

Sequencing input: blood. This receptor was identified in a man in his late teens or twenties in good health. The rearranged chain carries TRBV13 and TRBJ2-1, with no confident D gene call. For the CDR3, the sequence is CASSSRPDEQFF. The nucleotide sequence is given as TGTGCCAGCAGCTCCCGACCGGATGAGCAGTTCTTC.